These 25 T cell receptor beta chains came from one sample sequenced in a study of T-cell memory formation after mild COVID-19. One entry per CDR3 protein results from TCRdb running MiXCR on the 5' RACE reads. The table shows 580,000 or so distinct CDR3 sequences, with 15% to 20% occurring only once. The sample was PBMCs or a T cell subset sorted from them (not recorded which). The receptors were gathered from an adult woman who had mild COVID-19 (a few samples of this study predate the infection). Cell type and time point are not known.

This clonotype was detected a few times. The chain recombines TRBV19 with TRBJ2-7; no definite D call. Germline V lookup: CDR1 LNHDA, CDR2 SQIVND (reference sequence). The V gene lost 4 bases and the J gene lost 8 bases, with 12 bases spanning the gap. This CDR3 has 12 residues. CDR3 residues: CASSTGPGQQYF. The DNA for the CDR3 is TGTGCCAGTAGTACTGGACCCGGACAGCAGTACTTC. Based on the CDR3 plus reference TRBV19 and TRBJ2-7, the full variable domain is DGGITQSPKYLFRKEGQNVTLSCEQNLNHDAMYWYRQDPGQGLRLIYYSQIVNDFQKGDIAEGYSVSREKKESFPLTVTSAQKNPTAFYLCASSTGPGQQYFGPGTRLTVT.

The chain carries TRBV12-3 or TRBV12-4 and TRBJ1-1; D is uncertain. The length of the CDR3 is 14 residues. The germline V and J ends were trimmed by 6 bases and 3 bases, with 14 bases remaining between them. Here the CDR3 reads CASSQPPKDTEAFF. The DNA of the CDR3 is TGTGCCAGCAGCCAACCCCCAAAGGACACTGAAGCTTTCTTT.

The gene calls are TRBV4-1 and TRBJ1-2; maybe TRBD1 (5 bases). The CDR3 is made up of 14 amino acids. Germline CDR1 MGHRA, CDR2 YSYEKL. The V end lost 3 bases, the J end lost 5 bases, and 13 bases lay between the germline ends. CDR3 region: CASSQGDREYGYTF. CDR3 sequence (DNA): TGCGCCAGCAGCCAGGGGGACCGCGAATATGGCTACACCTTC.

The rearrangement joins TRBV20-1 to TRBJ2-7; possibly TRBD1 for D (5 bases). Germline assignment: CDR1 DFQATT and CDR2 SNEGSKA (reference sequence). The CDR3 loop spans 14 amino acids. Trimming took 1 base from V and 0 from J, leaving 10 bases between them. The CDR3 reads CSARGTRDSYEQYF. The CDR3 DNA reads TGCAGTGCTAGAGGGACACGAGACTCCTACGAGCAGTACTTC.

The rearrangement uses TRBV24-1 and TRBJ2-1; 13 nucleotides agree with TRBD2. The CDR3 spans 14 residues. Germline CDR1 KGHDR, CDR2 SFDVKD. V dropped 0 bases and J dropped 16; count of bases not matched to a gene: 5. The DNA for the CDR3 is TGTGCCACCAGTGATTTGGGGACTAGCGGGAAAACCTTCTTC. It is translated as CATSDLGTSGKTFF.

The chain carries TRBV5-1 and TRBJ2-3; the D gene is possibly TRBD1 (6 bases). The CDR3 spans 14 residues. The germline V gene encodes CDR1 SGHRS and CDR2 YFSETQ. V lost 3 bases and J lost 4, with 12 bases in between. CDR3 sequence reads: CASSYTGSADTQYF. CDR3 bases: TGCGCCAGCAGCTACACAGGGTCCGCAGATACGCAGTATTTT.

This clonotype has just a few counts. This chain's CDR3 is CASSDPRDRGFLRNEQFF. The CDR3 bases are TGTGCCAGCAGCGACCCCCGGGACAGGGGGTTCCTTCGGAATGAGCAGTTCTTC. The rearrangement links TRBV7-8 to TRBJ2-1, with 11 bases matching TRBD1. Germline lookup yields CDR1 SGHVS and CDR2 FQNEAQ. V was clipped by 5 bases and J by 7 bases; unmatched bases: 16. The CDR3 has 18 amino acids.

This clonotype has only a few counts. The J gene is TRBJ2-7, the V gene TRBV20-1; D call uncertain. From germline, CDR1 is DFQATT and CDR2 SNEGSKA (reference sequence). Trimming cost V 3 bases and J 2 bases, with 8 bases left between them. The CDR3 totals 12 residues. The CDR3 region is CSASVRTYEQYF. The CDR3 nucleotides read TGCAGTGCTAGCGTCAGGACCTACGAGCAGTACTTC.

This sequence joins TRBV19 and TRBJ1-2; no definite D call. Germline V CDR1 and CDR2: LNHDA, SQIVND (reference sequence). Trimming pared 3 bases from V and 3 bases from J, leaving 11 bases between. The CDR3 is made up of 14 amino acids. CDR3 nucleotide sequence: TGTGCCAGTAGTATTTCCAGTCCCTACTATGGCTACACCTTC. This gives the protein CASSISSPYYGYTF.

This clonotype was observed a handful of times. CDR3 DNA sequence: TGTGCCAGCAGTCCCCCGCGACAGGTTCTAGCCAAAAACATTCAGTACTTC. It translates to CASSPPRQVLAKNIQYF. The chain is built from TRBV12-3 or TRBV12-4 and TRBJ2-4, with D possibly being TRBD1 (6 bases). This CDR3 spans 17 amino acids. V dropped 5 bases and J dropped 0 bases, with 17 bases sitting between them.

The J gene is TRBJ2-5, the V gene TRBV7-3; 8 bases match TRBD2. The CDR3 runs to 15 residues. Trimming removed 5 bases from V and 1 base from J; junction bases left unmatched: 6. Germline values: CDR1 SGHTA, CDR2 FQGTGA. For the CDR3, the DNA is TGTGCCAGCAGCCCCCGGGGGGGTACCCAAGAGACCCAGTACTTC. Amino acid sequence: CASSPRGGTQETQYF.

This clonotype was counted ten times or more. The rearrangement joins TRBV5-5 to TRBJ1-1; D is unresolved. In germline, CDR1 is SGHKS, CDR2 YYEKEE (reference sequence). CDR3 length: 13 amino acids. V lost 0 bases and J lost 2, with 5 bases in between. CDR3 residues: CASSLDLNTEAFF. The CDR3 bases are TGTGCCAGCAGCTTGGACTTAAACACTGAAGCTTTCTTT.

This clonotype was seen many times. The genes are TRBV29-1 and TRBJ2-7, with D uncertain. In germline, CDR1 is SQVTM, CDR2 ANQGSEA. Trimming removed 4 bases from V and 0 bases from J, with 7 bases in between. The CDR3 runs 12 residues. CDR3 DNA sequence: TGCAGCGTTGCGGCGGACTCCTACGAGCAGTACTTC. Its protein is CSVAADSYEQYF.

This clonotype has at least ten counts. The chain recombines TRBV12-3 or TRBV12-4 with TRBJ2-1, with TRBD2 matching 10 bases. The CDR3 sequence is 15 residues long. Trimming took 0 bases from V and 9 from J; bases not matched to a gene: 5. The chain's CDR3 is CASSLALLAGSEQFF. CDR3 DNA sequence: TGTGCCAGCAGTTTAGCGCTACTAGCGGGGAGTGAGCAGTTCTTC.

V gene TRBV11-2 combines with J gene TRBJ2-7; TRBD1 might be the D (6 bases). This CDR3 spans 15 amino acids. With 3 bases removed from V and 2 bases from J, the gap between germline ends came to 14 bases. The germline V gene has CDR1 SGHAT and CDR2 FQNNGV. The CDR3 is CASSFEGVIAYEQYF. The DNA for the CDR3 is TGTGCCAGCAGCTTCGAGGGGGTAATCGCCTACGAGCAGTACTTC.

CDR3 coding DNA: TGCGCCAGCAGCCAAACCCGGGGGACTGAAGCTTTCTTT. It specifies CASSQTRGTEAFF. The chain links TRBV4-1 to TRBJ1-1; tentatively, D is TRBD1 (5 bases). In germline, CDR1 is MGHRA, CDR2 YSYEKL. The CDR3 contains 13 residues. V dropped 2 bases and J dropped 5 bases, with 9 bases sitting between them.

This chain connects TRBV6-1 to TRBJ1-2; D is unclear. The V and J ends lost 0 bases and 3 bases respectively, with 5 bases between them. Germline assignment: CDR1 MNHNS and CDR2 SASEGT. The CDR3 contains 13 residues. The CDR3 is CASSEAWYYGYTF. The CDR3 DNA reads TGTGCCAGCAGTGAAGCGTGGTACTATGGCTACACCTTC.

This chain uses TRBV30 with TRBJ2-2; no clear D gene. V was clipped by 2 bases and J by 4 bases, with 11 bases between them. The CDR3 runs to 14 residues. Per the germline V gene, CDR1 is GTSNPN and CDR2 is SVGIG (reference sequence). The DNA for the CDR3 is TGTGCCTGGAGTTTGCGGTTGGGCACCGGGGAGCTGTTTTTT. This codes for CAWSLRLGTGELFF.

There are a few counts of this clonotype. The CDR3 reads CASSYQPPTSYEQFF. CDR3 bases: TGTGCCAGCAGTTACCAGCCCCCCACTAGCTATGAGCAGTTCTTC. The chain has TRBV6-2 or TRBV6-3 and TRBJ2-1; tentatively, D is TRBD2 (6 bases). The CDR3 is made up of 15 amino acids. Trimming stripped 2 bases from V and 8 bases from J, with 16 bases between. CDR1 MNHEY and CDR2 SVGEGT come from the germline V gene.

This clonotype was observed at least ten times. The CDR3 DNA reads TGTGCCAGCAGTTCGCCGGGACGGAGCTCCTACGAGCAGTACTTC. Amino acids: CASSSPGRSSYEQYF. This chain links TRBV12-3 or TRBV12-4 with TRBJ2-7; D tentatively reads TRBD1 or TRBD2 (5 bases each). The CDR3 loop spans 15 amino acids. Trimming removed 4 bases at V and 0 bases at J, with 13 bases between.

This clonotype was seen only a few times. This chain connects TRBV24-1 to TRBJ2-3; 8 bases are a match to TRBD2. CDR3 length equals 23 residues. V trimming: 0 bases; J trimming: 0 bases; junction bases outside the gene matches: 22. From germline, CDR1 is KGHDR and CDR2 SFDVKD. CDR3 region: CATSDLPHRATGSGGRSTDTQYF. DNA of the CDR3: TGTGCCACCAGTGATTTGCCTCACCGTGCCACGGGTTCGGGCGGGAGGAGCACAGATACGCAGTATTTT.

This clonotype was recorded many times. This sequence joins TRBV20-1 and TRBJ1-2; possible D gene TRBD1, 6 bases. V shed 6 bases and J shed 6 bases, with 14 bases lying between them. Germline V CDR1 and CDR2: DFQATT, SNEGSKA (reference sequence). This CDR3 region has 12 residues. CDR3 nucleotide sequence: TGCAGTGCCCCCGCGGGGGGCGATGGCTACACCTTC. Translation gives CSAPAGGDGYTF.

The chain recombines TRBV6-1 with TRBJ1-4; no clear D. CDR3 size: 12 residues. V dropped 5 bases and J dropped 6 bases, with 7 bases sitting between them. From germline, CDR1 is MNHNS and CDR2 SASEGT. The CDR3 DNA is TGTGCCAGCAGTAGGTCCGATGAAAAACTGTTTTTT. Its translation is CASSRSDEKLFF.

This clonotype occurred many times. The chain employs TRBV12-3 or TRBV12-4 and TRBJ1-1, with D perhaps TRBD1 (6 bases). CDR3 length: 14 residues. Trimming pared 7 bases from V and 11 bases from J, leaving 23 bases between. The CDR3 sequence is CASKRQGPLGEAFF. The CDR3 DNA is TGTGCCAGCAAGCGGCAGGGGCCGCTAGGTGAGGCTTTCTTT.

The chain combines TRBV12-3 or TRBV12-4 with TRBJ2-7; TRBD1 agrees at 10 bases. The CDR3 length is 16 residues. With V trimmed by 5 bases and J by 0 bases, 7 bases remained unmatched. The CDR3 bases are TGTGCCAGCAGTCCACGGGACAGGGGCTCCTCCTACGAGCAGTACTTC. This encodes CASSPRDRGSSYEQYF.